This paragraph reports one TCR beta chain. This table comes from immunoSEQ multiplex PCR, and its TCRdb copy is limited to in-frame clones, with some not included. The sample comprises about 250,000 clones, about 80% of which are singletons, and 2.5% to 4% rests with the top ten. The sample belongs to a study of blood T cell repertoires in COVID-19. The CDR3 loop spans 13 amino acids. V lost 3 bases and J 1 base, leaving 6 bases between the germline ends. The germline CDR1 and CDR2 sequences are MNHEY and SMNVEV (reference sequence). Sequencing was done on a sample of peripheral blood. This receptor was obtained from a woman at least 80 years old with acute or convalescent COVID-19. The chain employs TRBV27 and TRBJ1-1; D call uncertain. CDR3 amino acids: CASSFNRNTEAFF. The CDR3 bases are TGTGCCAGCAGTTTTAACAGGAACACTGAAGCTTTCTTT.